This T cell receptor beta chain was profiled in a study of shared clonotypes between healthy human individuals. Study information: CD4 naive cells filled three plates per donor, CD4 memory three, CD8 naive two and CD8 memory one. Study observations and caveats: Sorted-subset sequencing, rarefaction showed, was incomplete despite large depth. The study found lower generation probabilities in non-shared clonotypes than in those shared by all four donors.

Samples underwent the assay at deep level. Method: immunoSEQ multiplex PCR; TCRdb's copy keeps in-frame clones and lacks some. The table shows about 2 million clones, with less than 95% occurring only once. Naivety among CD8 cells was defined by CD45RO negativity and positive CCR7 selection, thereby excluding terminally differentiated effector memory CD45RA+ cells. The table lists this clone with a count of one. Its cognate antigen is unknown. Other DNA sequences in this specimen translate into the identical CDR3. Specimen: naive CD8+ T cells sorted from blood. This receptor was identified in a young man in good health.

CDR3 region: CASSLEGNTEAFF. The CDR3 coding sequence is TGTGCCAGCAGCTTAGAAGGGAATACTGAAGCTTTCTTT. The chain combines TRBV7-3 with TRBJ1-1, with no clear D. Germline CDR1 reads SGHTA; CDR2 reads FQGTGA. This CDR3 contains 13 residues. V was trimmed by 2 bases and J by 5 bases, leaving 9 bases between them.